This T cell receptor beta chain was sequenced during a study of T cell responses to AZD1222 COVID-19 vaccine. Overall study: Analysis merged second doses at about 4 or about 12 weeks.

In regard to this clone: Its antigen is not known.

Sequenced by immunoSEQ multiplex PCR; TCRdb stores in-frame clones only, minus some. The sample has roughly 150,000 clones; roughly 87% are singletons. CDR3 length: 14 amino acids. V was cut by 6 bases and J by 6 bases, with 17 bases left in between. Germline values: CDR1 KGHSH, CDR2 LQKENI. Points from the study as a whole: Donors in the cohort were predominantly white British and more often female, and clonal diversity was possibly underestimated.

This clonotype originated in an adult in good health. The genes are TRBV18 and TRBJ1-1; D gene ambiguous. The sample consisted of peripheral blood, taken on day 0 of AZD1222 vaccination. The CDR3 protein is CASSPLESRAEAFF. CDR3 DNA sequence: TGTGCCAGCTCCCCCTTAGAATCTAGGGCTGAAGCTTTCTTT.